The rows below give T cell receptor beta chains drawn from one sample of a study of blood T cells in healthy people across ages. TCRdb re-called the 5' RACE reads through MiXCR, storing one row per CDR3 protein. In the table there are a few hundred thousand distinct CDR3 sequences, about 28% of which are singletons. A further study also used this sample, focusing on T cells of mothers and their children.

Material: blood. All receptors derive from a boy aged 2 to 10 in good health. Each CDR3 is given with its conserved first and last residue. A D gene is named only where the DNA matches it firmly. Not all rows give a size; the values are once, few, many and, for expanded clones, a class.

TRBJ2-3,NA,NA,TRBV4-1,TGCGCCAGCAGCCCCCGGGACGGGAGTTATGTCGTAGATACGCAGTATTTT,CASSPRDGSYVVDTQYF
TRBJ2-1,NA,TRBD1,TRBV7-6,TGTGCCAGCAGCGAGTACAGGGGTGAGCAGTTCTTC,CASSEYRGEQFF
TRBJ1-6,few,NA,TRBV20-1,TGCAGTGCTAGAGTGGAGACAGGTTCGAGGCCCCTCCACTTT,CSARVETGSRPLHF
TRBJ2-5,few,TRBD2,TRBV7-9,TGTGCCAGCAGCATACTAGCGGGGGGTGGAGAAGAGACCCAGTACTTC,CASSILAGGGEETQYF
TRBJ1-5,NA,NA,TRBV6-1,TGTGCCACTGAACCAGGGTTTATTCGCAATCAGCCCCAGCATTTT,CATEPGFIRNQPQHF
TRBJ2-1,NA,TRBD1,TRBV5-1,TGCGCCAGCACCAGGACAGGGCCTTACAATGAGCAGTTCTTC,CASTRTGPYNEQFF
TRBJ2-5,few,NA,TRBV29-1,TGCAGCGTTGCCGTCAGCGGGTTAAAGACCCAGTACTTC,CSVAVSGLKTQYF
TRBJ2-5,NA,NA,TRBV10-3,TGTGCCATCAGTGAGCCGCACATCGAGGAGACCCAGTACTTC,CAISEPHIEETQYF
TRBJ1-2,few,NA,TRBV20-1,TGCAGTGCTAGAGATGAAGGGGTTCGATATGGCTACACCTTC,CSARDEGVRYGYTF
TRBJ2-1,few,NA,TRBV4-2,TGTGCCAGCAGCCAATCGATAGTAGACAATGAGCAGTTCTTC,CASSQSIVDNEQFF
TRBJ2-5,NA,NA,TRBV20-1,TGCAGTGCTGACGGAGGGCGCCAAGAGACCCAGTACTTC,CSADGGRQETQYF
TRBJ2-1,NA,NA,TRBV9,TGTGCCAGCAGCACCCAGGAGTACAATGAGCAGTTCTTC,CASSTQEYNEQFF